This T cell receptor (beta chain) came from a study of blood T cell repertoires in COVID-19. For the study at large: Sites in the United States, Italy and Spain provided acute and convalescent COVID-19 samples.

This CDR3 has 13 amino acids. Germline CDR1 SGHTS, CDR2 YDEGEE. The ends were cut back, 2 bases at V and 1 base at J, with 6 bases in the middle. Source study methods: Estimation of nucleated cell counts was performed using reference gene primer amplification. Profiled with immunoSEQ multiplex PCR; TCRdb holds only in-frame clones, not every one. The DNA gave D and trimming, while V, J and clone size come from that table. The table records fewer than 65,000 clones, 75% to 90% of them present only once. Material for sequencing was peripheral blood. The chain recombines TRBV5-8 with TRBJ2-5; D remains unclear. This clonotype was obtained from a human donor in a cohort sampled during active COVID-19. The DNA for the CDR3 is TGTGCCAGCAGCTTTGAGTTCCAAGAGACCCAGTACTTC. It yields the protein CASSFEFQETQYF.